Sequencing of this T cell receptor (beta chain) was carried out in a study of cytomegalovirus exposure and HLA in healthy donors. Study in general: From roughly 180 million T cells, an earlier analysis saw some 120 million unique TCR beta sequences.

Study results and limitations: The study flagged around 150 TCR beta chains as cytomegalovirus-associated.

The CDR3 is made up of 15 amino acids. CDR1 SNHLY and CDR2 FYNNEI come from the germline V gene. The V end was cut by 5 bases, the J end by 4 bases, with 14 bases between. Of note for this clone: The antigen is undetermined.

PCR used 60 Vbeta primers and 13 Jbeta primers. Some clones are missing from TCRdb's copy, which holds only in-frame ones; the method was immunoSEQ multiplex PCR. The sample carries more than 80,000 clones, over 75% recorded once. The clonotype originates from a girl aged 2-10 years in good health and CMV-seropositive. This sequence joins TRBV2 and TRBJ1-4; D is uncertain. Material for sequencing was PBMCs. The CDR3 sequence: CASSPGGPSNEKLFF. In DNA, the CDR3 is TGTGCCAGCAGTCCCGGAGGGCCAAGTAATGAAAAACTGTTTTTT.